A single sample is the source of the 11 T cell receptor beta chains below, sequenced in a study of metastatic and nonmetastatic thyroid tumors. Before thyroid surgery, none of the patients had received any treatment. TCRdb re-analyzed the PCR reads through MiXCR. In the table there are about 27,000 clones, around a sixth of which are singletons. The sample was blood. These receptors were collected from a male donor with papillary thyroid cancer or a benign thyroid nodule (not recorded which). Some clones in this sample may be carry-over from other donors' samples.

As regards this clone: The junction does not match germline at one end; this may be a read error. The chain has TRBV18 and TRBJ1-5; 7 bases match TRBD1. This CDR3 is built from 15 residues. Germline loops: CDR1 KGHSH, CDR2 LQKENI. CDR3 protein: CAGSEKGQSQQPQHF. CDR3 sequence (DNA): TGTGCCGGCTCAGAGAAGGGACAGTCACAACAGCCCCAGCATTTT.

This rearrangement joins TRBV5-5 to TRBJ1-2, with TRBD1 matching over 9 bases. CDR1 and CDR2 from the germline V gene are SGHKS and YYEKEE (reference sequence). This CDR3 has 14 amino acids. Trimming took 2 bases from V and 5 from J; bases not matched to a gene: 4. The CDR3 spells CASSFDRGSYGYTF. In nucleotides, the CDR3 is TGTGCCAGCAGCTTTGACAGGGGGTCATATGGCTACACCTTC.

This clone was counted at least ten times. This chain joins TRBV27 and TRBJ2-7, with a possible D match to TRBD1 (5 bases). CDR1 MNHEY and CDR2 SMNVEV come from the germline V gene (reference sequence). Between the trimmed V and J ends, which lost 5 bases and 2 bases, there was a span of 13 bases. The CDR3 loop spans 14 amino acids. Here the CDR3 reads CASSLRMTAYEQYF. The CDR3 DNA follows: TGTGCCAGCAGTCTACGGATGACAGCCTACGAGCAGTACTTC.

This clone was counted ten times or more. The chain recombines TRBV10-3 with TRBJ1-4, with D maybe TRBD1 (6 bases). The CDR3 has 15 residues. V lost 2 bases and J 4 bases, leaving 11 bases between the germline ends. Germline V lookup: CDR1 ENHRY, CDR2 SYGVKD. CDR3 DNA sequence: TGTGCCATCAGTGAGGAAGGGGGTATTAATGAAAAACTGTTTTTT. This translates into CAISEEGGINEKLFF.

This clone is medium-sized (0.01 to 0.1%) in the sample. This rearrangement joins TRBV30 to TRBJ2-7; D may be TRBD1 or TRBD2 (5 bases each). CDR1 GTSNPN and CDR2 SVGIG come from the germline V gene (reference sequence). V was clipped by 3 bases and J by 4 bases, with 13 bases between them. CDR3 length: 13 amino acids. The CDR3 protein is CAWRGDVWYEQYF. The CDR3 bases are TGTGCCTGGAGAGGGGACGTGTGGTACGAGCAGTACTTC. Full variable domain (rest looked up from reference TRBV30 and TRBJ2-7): SQTIHQWPATLVQPVGSPLSLECTVEGTSNPNLYWYRQAAGRGLQLLFYSVGIGQISSEVPQNLSASRPQDRQFILSSKKLLLSDSGFYLCAWRGDVWYEQYFGPGTRLTVT.

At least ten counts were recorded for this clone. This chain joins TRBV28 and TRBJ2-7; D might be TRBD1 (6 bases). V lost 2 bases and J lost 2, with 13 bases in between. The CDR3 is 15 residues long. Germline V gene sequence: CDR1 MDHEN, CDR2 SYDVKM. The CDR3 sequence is CASSLHREIPYEQYF. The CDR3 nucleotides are TGTGCCAGCAGTTTACACAGGGAAATTCCCTACGAGCAGTACTTC.

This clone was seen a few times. The CDR3 bases are TGTGCCTGTGCCGGGACAGGGGGCCCCTACGAGCAGTACTTC. Its translation is CACAGTGGPYEQYF. V and J are TRBV30 and TRBJ2-7; the match to TRBD1 covers 12 bases. Germline V gene sequence: CDR1 GTSNPN, CDR2 SVGIG (reference sequence). J gave up 2 bases and V 6 bases, and 5 bases lay outside the gene matches. The CDR3 has 14 amino acids.

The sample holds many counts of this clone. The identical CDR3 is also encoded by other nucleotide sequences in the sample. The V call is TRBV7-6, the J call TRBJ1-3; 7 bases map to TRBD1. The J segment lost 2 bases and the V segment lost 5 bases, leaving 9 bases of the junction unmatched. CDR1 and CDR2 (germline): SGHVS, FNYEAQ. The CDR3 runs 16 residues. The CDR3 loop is CASSPTTGRTGNTIYF. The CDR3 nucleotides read TGTGCCAGCAGCCCCACGACAGGGAGAACTGGAAACACCATATATTTT.

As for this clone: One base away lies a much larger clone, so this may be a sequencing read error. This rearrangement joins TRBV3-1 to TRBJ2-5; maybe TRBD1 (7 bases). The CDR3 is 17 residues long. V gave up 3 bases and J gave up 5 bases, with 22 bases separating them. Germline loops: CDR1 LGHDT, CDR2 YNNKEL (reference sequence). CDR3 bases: TGTGCCAGCAGCCATGTCTTGGTGGGAGGAGGGGGCGAGACCCAGTACTTC. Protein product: CASSHVLVGGGGETQYF.

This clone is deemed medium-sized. CDR3 sequence reads: CASSFVTGYEQYF. CDR3 nucleotide sequence: TGTGCCAGCAGTTTCGTGACAGGCTACGAGCAGTACTTC. V gene TRBV27 combines with J gene TRBJ2-7, with D tentatively TRBD1 (6 bases). The CDR3 has 13 amino acids. V was trimmed by 3 bases and J by 3 bases, leaving 9 bases between them. The germline V gene has CDR1 MNHEY and CDR2 SMNVEV (reference sequence).

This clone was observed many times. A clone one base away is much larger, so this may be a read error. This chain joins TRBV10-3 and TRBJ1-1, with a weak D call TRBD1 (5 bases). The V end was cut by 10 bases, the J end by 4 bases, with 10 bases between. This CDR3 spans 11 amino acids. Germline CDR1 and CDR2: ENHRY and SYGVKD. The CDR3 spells CATMGGTEAFF. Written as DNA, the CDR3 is TGTGCCACCATGGGGGGCACTGAAGCTTTCTTT.